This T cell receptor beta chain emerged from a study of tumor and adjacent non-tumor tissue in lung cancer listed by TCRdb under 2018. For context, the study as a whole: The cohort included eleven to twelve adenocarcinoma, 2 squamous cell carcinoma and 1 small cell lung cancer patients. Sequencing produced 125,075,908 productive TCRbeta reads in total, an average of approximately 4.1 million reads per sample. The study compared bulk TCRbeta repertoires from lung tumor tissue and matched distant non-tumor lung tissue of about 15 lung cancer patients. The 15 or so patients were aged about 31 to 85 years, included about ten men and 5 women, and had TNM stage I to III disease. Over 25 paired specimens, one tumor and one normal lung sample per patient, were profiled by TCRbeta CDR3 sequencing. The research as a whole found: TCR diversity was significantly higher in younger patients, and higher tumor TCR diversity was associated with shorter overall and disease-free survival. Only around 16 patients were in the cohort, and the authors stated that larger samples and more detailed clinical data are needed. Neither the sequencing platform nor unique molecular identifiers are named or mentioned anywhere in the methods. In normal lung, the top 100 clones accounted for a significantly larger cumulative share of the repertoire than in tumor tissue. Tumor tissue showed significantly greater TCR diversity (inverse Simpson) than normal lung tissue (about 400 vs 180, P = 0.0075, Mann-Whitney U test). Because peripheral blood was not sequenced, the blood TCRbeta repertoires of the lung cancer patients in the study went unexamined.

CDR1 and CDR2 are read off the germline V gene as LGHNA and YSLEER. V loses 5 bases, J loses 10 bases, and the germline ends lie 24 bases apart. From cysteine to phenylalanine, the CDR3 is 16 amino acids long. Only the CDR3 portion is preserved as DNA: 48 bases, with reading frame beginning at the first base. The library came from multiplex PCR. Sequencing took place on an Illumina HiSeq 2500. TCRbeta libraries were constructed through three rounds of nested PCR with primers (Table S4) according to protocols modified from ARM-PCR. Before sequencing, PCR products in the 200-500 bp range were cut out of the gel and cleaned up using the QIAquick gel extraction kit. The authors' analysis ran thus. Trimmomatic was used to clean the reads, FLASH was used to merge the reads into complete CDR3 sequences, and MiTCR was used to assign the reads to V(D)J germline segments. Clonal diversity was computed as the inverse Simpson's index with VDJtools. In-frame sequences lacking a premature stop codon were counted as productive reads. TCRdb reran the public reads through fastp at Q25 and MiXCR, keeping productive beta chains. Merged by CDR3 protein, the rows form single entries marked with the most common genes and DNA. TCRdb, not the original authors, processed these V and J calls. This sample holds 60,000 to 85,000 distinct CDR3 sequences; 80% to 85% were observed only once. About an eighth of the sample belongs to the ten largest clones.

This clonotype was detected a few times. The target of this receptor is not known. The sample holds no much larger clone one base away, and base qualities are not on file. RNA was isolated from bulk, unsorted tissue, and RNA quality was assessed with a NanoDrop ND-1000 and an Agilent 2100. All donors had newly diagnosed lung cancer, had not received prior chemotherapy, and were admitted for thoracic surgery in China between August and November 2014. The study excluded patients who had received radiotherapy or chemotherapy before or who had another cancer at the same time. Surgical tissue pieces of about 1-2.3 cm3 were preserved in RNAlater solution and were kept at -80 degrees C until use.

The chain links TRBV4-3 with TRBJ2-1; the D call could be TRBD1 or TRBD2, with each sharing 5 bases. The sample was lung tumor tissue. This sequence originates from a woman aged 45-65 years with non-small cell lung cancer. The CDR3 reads CASSEGTVGSGREQFF. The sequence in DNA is TGCGCCAGCAGCGAAGGGACGGTGGGGTCCGGCCGAGAGCAGTTCTTC.